A selection of T cell receptor beta chains follows, all from one sample in a study of blood T cell repertoires in COVID-19. The data were produced by immunoSEQ multiplex PCR, yet TCRdb's version contains in-frame clones alone and is incomplete. This table has 170,000 or so clones, about 87% appearing once. Sequencing was performed on peripheral blood. The receptors shown here come from a woman between 70 and 85 years old with COVID-19, enrolled during active disease. Each CDR3 is given with its conserved first and last residue. The D gene is left open where the match is weak. Not every row has a clone size; where given, it reads once, few, many or a size class.

V	D	J	size	DNA	CDR3
TRBV6-5	NA	TRBJ1-3	NA	TGTGCCAGCAGTCGGGAGGGGGACTCGAGCACCATATATTTT	CASSREGDSSTIYF
TRBV5-1	NA	TRBJ2-6	NA	TGCGCCAGCAGCTTATACTCTGGGGCCAACGTCCTGACTTTC	CASSLYSGANVLTF
TRBV14	NA	TRBJ1-4	few	TGTGCCAGCAGCCGAGCATCTGCAACTAATGAAAAACTGTTTTTT	CASSRASATNEKLFF
TRBV28	NA	TRBJ1-5	NA	TGTGCCAGCAGTCGAGTTAGCAATCAGCCCCAGCATTTT	CASSRVSNQPQHF
TRBV7-6	TRBD1	TRBJ2-3	NA	TGTGCCAGCAGCTTTGACAGGGCCACAGATACGCAGTATTTT	CASSFDRATDTQYF
TRBV19	NA	TRBJ2-4	NA	TGTGCCAGTAGTATAGGCTGGCGAGCGGCCAAAAACATTCAGTACTTC	CASSIGWRAAKNIQYF
TRBV28	TRBD1	TRBJ1-1	NA	TGTGCCAGCAGTGCCCCCGGGACAGCAAACACTGAAGCTTTCTTT	CASSAPGTANTEAFF
TRBV7-8	NA	TRBJ1-1	NA	TGTGCCAGCAGCTTTAGGGGCCTTGAAGCTTTCTTT	CASSFRGLEAFF
TRBV5-1	NA	TRBJ2-5	NA	TGCGCCAGCAGCTTGGACAGTCACCGGGAGACCCAGTACTTC	CASSLDSHRETQYF
TRBV6-5	NA	TRBJ1-3	NA	TGTGCCAGCAGACAGAGTTTAGGAAACACCATATATTTT	CASRQSLGNTIYF
TRBV24-1	NA	TRBJ2-1	once	TGTGCCACCAGTGAGGGGGGACAGTGGTCGCACAATGAGCAGTTCTTC	CATSEGGQWSHNEQFF
TRBV28	TRBD1	TRBJ1-4	NA	TGTGCCAGCAGTATACCACAGGGGGCTAATGAAAAACTGTTTTTT	CASSIPQGANEKLFF
TRBV6-5	TRBD1	TRBJ2-4	few	TGTGCCAGCAGTTACTTTATACAGGGGGTGAACATTCAGTACTTC	CASSYFIQGVNIQYF
TRBV15	NA	TRBJ1-4	NA	TGTGCCACCAGCAGAGATCGGGGAGTTGAAAAACTGTTTTTT	CATSRDRGVEKLFF
TRBV10-1	NA	TRBJ1-3	few	TGCGCCAGAGACTACTCTGGAAACACCATATATTTT	CARDYSGNTIYF
TRBV13	TRBD1	TRBJ2-5	NA	TGTGCCAGCAGCTCGGCGGACAGGGGCCCCAAGACCCAGTACTTC	CASSSADRGPKTQYF
TRBV27	TRBD1	TRBJ1-5	NA	TGTGCCAGCAGTTTAGACAGGGAACAGCCCCAGCATTTT	CASSLDREQPQHF
TRBV5-1	TRBD2	TRBJ2-7	NA	TGCGCCAGCAGCTTGGGTTGGGATCTAGCGGGACTGGATGAGCAGTACTTC	CASSLGWDLAGLDEQYF
TRBV7-5	NA	TRBJ2-7	NA	TGTGCCAGAAGCACCCGAGGGACTAGCGGGGAGCAGTACTTC	CARSTRGTSGEQYF
TRBV5-1	TRBD2	TRBJ2-3	NA	TGCGCCAGCAGCTTGGGTTGGACTAGTTCTGGAGATACGCAGTATTTT	CASSLGWTSSGDTQYF
TRBV6-2/TRBV6-3	TRBD2	TRBJ2-7	NA	TGTGCCAGCAGTTACTCAGCCCAACTAGCGGATCCCTACGAGCAGTACTTC	CASSYSAQLADPYEQYF
TRBV19	NA	TRBJ1-2	NA	TGTGCCAGTAGTATAGATCCTGCGGGTGGCTACACCTTC	CASSIDPAGGYTF
TRBV18	TRBD1	TRBJ2-2	NA	TGTGCCAGCTCACCTCGAAGGGACAGGAAGGCCGGGGAGCTGTTTTTT	CASSPRRDRKAGELFF
TRBV7-2	NA	TRBJ1-3	NA	TGTGCCAGCAGTTCGAACAGGGTCGCTTCTGGAAACACCATATATTTT	CASSSNRVASGNTIYF
TRBV27	NA	TRBJ1-1	NA	TGTGCCAGCATGTCGTTCACTGAAGCTTTCTTT	CASMSFTEAFF
TRBV10-3	NA	TRBJ2-1	NA	TGTGCCATCGGCCGGGACACTGGCAATGAGCAGTTCTTC	CAIGRDTGNEQFF
TRBV6-6	TRBD1	TRBJ1-1	NA	TGTGCCAGCAGTCCTCGGACAGGGGACACTGAAGCTTTCTTT	CASSPRTGDTEAFF
TRBV12-3/TRBV12-4	TRBD1	TRBJ2-3	few	TGTGCCAGCGGGACAGGGGGCGGTACGCAGTATTTT	CASGTGGGTQYF
TRBV4-3	NA	TRBJ2-4	NA	TGCGCCAGCAGCCAAGATTTCGGGGGGCGAGCCAAAAACATTCAGTACTTC	CASSQDFGGRAKNIQYF
TRBV3-1/TRBV3-2	NA	TRBJ1-1	NA	TGTGCCAGCAGCCAGGGGCTCAGGACGAACACTGAAGCTTTCTTT	CASSQGLRTNTEAFF
TRBV10-1	TRBD2	TRBJ2-7	few	TGCGCCAGCAACGGGGGACTAGCGGGAGAGGGGTTCGAGCAGTACTTC	CASNGGLAGEGFEQYF
TRBV5-4	NA	TRBJ2-1	NA	TGTGCCAGCAGCTTGAATCTTAGGGGATCCTCCTACAATGAGCAGTTCTTC	CASSLNLRGSSYNEQFF
TRBV18	TRBD2	TRBJ2-1	NA	TGTGCCAGCTCACCAAGGCTAGCGGGACTGTACAATGAGCAGTTCTTC	CASSPRLAGLYNEQFF
TRBV28	NA	TRBJ2-1	NA	TGTGCCAGCAGTTTCGACGGGAACCCCTACAATGAGCAGTTCTTC	CASSFDGNPYNEQFF
TRBV11-3	NA	TRBJ2-3	NA	TGTGCCAGCAGCTTAGCGGCGGGCGCAGATACGCAGTATTTT	CASSLAAGADTQYF
TRBV11-3	NA	TRBJ1-4	NA	TGTGCCAGCAGCTTAGGTTCGGACAGTTTTGCAACTAATGAAAAACTGTTTTTT	CASSLGSDSFATNEKLFF
TRBV5-1	TRBD1	TRBJ2-3	once	TGCGCCAGCAAGGGACAGGGGAGCACAGATACGCAGTATTTT	CASKGQGSTDTQYF
TRBV11-3	TRBD2	TRBJ2-1	NA	TGTGCCAGCAGCGTCGGGACTACCAATGAGCAGTTCTTC	CASSVGTTNEQFF
TRBV24-1	NA	TRBJ1-4	NA	TGTGCCACCATTTGGTGGGACACGGAGAATGAAAAACTGTTTTTT	CATIWWDTENEKLFF
TRBV2	NA	TRBJ2-7	NA	TGTGCCAGCAGGGAGGACGGATACGCCTACGAGCAGTACTTC	CASREDGYAYEQYF
TRBV7-9	NA	TRBJ2-5	NA	TGTGCCAGCAGCACCATGGGTGCAGGGGACCAAGAGACCCAGTACTTC	CASSTMGAGDQETQYF
TRBV27	TRBD2	TRBJ2-2	NA	TGTGCCAGCATCTCGGGACTAGCGCTAGACGCCGGGGAGCTGTTTTTT	CASISGLALDAGELFF
TRBV6-1	NA	TRBJ1-1	NA	TGTGCCAGCAGTGAACGGACATTCAGCGGGAGCACTGAAGCTTTCTTT	CASSERTFSGSTEAFF
TRBV4-3	TRBD2	TRBJ2-3	NA	TGCGCCAGCAGCCTAGCGGGAGGGACGACAGATACGCAGTATTTT	CASSLAGGTTDTQYF
TRBV9	NA	TRBJ1-1	NA	TGTGCCAGCAGCGTAGTGGGAGCGCCGAACACTGAAGCTTTCTTT	CASSVVGAPNTEAFF
TRBV28	NA	TRBJ2-1	NA	TGTGCCAGCAGTACCAGCTGGGGGCGACTTTACAATGAGCAGTTCTTC	CASSTSWGRLYNEQFF
TRBV19	NA	TRBJ2-7	NA	TGTGCCAGTAGTATAGGGGGCAGAAAAAGCTCCTACGAGCAGTACTTC	CASSIGGRKSSYEQYF
TRBV15	NA	TRBJ2-1	NA	TGTGCCACCAGATCGAGACTAGACTCCAACAATGAGCAGTTCTTC	CATRSRLDSNNEQFF
TRBV6-6	NA	TRBJ1-5	NA	TGTGCCAGCAGTTACAGAGACGGGTATCAGCCCCAGCATTTT	CASSYRDGYQPQHF
TRBV10-1	NA	TRBJ1-2	NA	TGCGCCAGCAGTGAGACACAGGGAACTAACTATGGCTACACCTTC	CASSETQGTNYGYTF
TRBV29-1	TRBD2	TRBJ2-7	NA	TGCAGCGTTGAGGGACTAGCGGGAGGCTTAACCTCCTACGAGCAGTACTTC	CSVEGLAGGLTSYEQYF
TRBV7-9	TRBD1	TRBJ1-2	NA	TGTGCCAGCAACCCAGGGGGTGCTAACTATGGCTACACCTTC	CASNPGGANYGYTF
TRBV19	TRBD2	TRBJ2-7	NA	TGTGCCAGTAGTATCGTCGGACTAGCGGGAGGGGTATACGAGCAGTACTTC	CASSIVGLAGGVYEQYF
TRBV7-2	TRBD2	TRBJ2-5	once	TGTGCCAGCAGCCCCTTGGGACTAGCGGGAGCAGAGACCCAGTACTTC	CASSPLGLAGAETQYF
TRBV27	NA	TRBJ1-2	few	TGTGCCAGCAGCTCCCTGACGGGAGACAGATCCAAAGAGGGCTACACCTTC	CASSSLTGDRSKEGYTF
TRBV28	NA	TRBJ1-2	few	TGTGCCACCCTGGACACGACTAACTATGGCTACACCTTC	CATLDTTNYGYTF
TRBV11-1	TRBD1	TRBJ2-1	NA	TGTGCCAGCAGCTTATCACAGGGGGCGTTCAATGAGCAGTTCTTC	CASSLSQGAFNEQFF